Listed below are T cell receptor beta chains from one sample, sequenced in a study of T cell responses to AZD1222 COVID-19 vaccine. Only in-frame clones appear in the TCRdb table, and some are missing; sequencing was by immunoSEQ multiplex PCR. This table holds around 130,000 clones, 88% found once. The sample in question was peripheral blood, obtained 28 days after the second AZD1222 dose. These receptor sequences come from an adult who received the AZD1222 COVID-19 vaccine. CDR3s leave out the opening cysteine and the closing phenylalanine or tryptophan. Fields, in order: V gene, J gene, CDR3 protein.

v_gene: TRBV18; j_gene: TRBJ1-3; CDR3aa: ASSSTQTSSGNTIY
v_gene: TRBV7-8; j_gene: TRBJ1-5; CDR3aa: ASSLVSQPQH
v_gene: TRBV7-9; j_gene: TRBJ2-3; CDR3aa: ASSLREADTQY
v_gene: TRBV2; j_gene: TRBJ2-7; CDR3aa: ASSEVLDGYEQY
v_gene: TRBV6-5; j_gene: TRBJ2-3; CDR3aa: ASNLQGAGTDTQY
v_gene: TRBV9; j_gene: TRBJ1-3; CDR3aa: ASSVEAGAYSSGNTIY
v_gene: TRBV19; j_gene: TRBJ2-2; CDR3aa: ATVVGDANTGELF
v_gene: TRBV2; j_gene: TRBJ1-2; CDR3aa: ASRSESGSGYT
v_gene: TRBV18; j_gene: TRBJ1-4; CDR3aa: ASSRAANEKLF
v_gene: TRBV19; j_gene: TRBJ2-5; CDR3aa: ASSNLAGGGLGETQY
v_gene: TRBV24-1; j_gene: TRBJ2-1; CDR3aa: ATSDLWTGNEQF
v_gene: TRBV4-3; j_gene: TRBJ1-1; CDR3aa: ASSQEAIRNTEAF
v_gene: TRBV11-3; j_gene: TRBJ2-5; CDR3aa: ASSQHGAADETQY
v_gene: TRBV28; j_gene: TRBJ1-5; CDR3aa: ASRGGSNQPQH
v_gene: TRBV7-2; j_gene: TRBJ2-5; CDR3aa: ASSLTNYQETQY
v_gene: TRBV28; j_gene: TRBJ1-6; CDR3aa: ASSHPWGQKNSPLH
v_gene: TRBV5-8; j_gene: TRBJ1-2; CDR3aa: ASSLVGPYGYT
v_gene: TRBV4-1; j_gene: TRBJ1-5; CDR3aa: ASSQDSRAGQPQH
v_gene: TRBV19; j_gene: TRBJ1-1; CDR3aa: ASSIIEGDTEAF
v_gene: TRBV6-2/TRBV6-3; j_gene: TRBJ1-5; CDR3aa: ASSSLMGRDPQH
v_gene: TRBV15; j_gene: TRBJ1-1; CDR3aa: ATSREQGTEAF
v_gene: TRBV7-2; j_gene: TRBJ1-6; CDR3aa: ASSLGYNNSPLH
v_gene: TRBV11-3; j_gene: TRBJ1-1; CDR3aa: ASSLTGPPAEAF
v_gene: TRBV5-4; j_gene: TRBJ1-2; CDR3aa: ASSLGFNYGYT
v_gene: TRBV7-8; j_gene: TRBJ2-3; CDR3aa: ASSLFGPPSTDTQY
v_gene: TRBV27; j_gene: TRBJ1-2; CDR3aa: ASSLSPGSYGYT
v_gene: TRBV10-3; j_gene: TRBJ2-2; CDR3aa: AIMSTAAGTGELF
v_gene: TRBV2; j_gene: TRBJ1-6; CDR3aa: ASSEEGNSALH
v_gene: TRBV28; j_gene: TRBJ1-1; CDR3aa: ASSFRGRLGNTEAF
v_gene: TRBV19; j_gene: TRBJ2-2; CDR3aa: AGGPQGDANTGELF
v_gene: TRBV5-1; j_gene: TRBJ2-7; CDR3aa: ASSLKVPSGSSYEQY
v_gene: TRBV30; j_gene: TRBJ2-3; CDR3aa: AWSGKDRVGTDTQY
v_gene: TRBV7-9; j_gene: TRBJ2-2; CDR3aa: ASSLRAPNTGELF
v_gene: TRBV6-5; j_gene: TRBJ2-1; CDR3aa: ASSYSFKTQPF
v_gene: TRBV19; j_gene: TRBJ1-6; CDR3aa: ASSPVKGSYNSPLH
v_gene: TRBV5-5; j_gene: TRBJ2-4; CDR3aa: ASSFWGGAKNIQY
v_gene: TRBV12-5; j_gene: TRBJ2-7; CDR3aa: ASRRDRGYSYEQY
v_gene: TRBV7-9; j_gene: TRBJ1-1; CDR3aa: ASSLAQVGDTEAF
v_gene: TRBV5-5; j_gene: TRBJ2-7; CDR3aa: ASSLDRGPNEQY
v_gene: TRBV28; j_gene: TRBJ2-4; CDR3aa: ASSVTGNIQY
v_gene: TRBV11-3; j_gene: TRBJ1-1; CDR3aa: ASSLGGFMNTEAF